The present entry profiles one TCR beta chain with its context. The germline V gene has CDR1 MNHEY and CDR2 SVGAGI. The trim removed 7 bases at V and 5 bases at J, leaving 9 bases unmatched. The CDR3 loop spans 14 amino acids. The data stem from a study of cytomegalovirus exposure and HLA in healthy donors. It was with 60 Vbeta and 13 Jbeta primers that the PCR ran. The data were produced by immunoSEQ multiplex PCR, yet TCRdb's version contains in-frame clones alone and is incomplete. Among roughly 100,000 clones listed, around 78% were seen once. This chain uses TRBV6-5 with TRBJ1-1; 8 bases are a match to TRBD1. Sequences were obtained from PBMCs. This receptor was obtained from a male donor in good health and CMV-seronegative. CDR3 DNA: TGTGCCAGCATTACAGGACAGGGAGGTACTGAAGCTTTCTTT. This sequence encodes CASITGQGGTEAFF.